Each of the 7 T cell receptor beta chains below was sequenced from the same sample in a study of CD4 and CD8 cells across lung adenocarcinoma regions. Each CDR3 protein is one row after TCRdb ran MiXCR on the PCR reads. Altogether roughly 20,000 distinct CDR3 sequences are present, approximately 49% being singletons, with the ten largest covering around 25%. The specimen was CD8+ T cells from the center of a lung tumor. These receptors were collected from a female donor with lung adenocarcinoma. The CD4 and CD8 labels of this study may be unreliable.

As concerns this clonotype: At one end the junction does not follow the germline gene, possibly because of a read error. The CDR3 protein is CAGGPGRAVPETQYF. DNA for the CDR3: TGTGCCGGGGGTCCGGGGAGGGCTGTCCCAGAGACGCAGTATTTC. The chain combines TRBV27 with TRBJ2-5, with 7 bases lining up with TRBD2. Germline loops: CDR1 MNHEY, CDR2 SMNVEV (reference sequence). There are 15 residues in the CDR3.

This chain links TRBV3-1 with TRBJ2-3; TRBD2 matches at 10 bases. V was clipped by 0 bases and J by 6 bases; unmatched bases: 12. Germline CDR1 is LGHDT and CDR2 is YNNKEL (reference sequence). This CDR3 region has 18 residues. Here the CDR3 reads CASSQDDFLAGDIDTQYF. The CDR3 bases are TGTGCCAGCAGCCAAGATGATTTCCTAGCGGGAGATATTGATACGCAGTATTTT.

The chain employs TRBV4-2 and TRBJ2-1; 10 bases align to TRBD2. V lost 2 bases to trimming and J lost 3 bases; unmatched junction nucleotides: 1. Germline V gives CDR1 LGHNA, CDR2 YNFKEQ. This CDR3 is 15 amino acids long. The CDR3 bases are TGTGCCAGCAGCCAAACTAGCGGGAACTACAATGAGCAGTTCTTC. Protein: CASSQTSGNYNEQFF.

This chain uses TRBV10-2 with TRBJ2-5; a weak D match, TRBD1 (6 bases). The CDR3 sequence is 19 residues long. Germline V gene sequence: CDR1 WSHSY, CDR2 SAAADI. V shed 0 bases and J shed 7 bases, with 27 bases lying between them. CDR3 residues: CASSESTVVAGDPGGTQYF. The DNA for the CDR3 is TGCGCCAGCAGTGAGTCGACGGTGGTGGCAGGGGACCCCGGCGGGACCCAGTACTTC.

V gene TRBV7-6 combines with J gene TRBJ1-5; 10 bases agree with TRBD1. The CDR3 sequence is 17 residues long. Trimming removed 2 bases from V and 2 bases from J; junction bases left unmatched: 6. Germline values: CDR1 SGHVS, CDR2 FNYEAQ. CDR3 sequence: CASSLTGQGSRNQPQHF. The CDR3, as DNA: TGTGCCAGCAGCTTAACGGGACAGGGGAGCCGCAATCAGCCCCAGCATTTT.

The genes are TRBV6-1 and TRBJ2-2; 7 bases fit TRBD2. This CDR3 spans 13 amino acids. Per the germline V gene, CDR1 is MNHNS and CDR2 is SASEGT. With 5 bases clipped from V and 5 bases from J, the junction kept 2 bases outside the gene matches. CDR3 sequence reads: CASSRRETGELFF. The CDR3 DNA reads TGTGCCAGCAGTCGGCGGGAGACCGGGGAGCTGTTTTTT.

CDR3 DNA sequence: TGTGCCATCAGTGGTTCTAGCGGATATTCCTCCTACGAGCAGTACTTC. Translated: CAISGSSGYSSYEQYF. The chain couples TRBV10-3 to TRBJ2-7, with 7 positions matching TRBD2. This CDR3 contains 16 residues. The V and J ends lost 4 bases and 0 bases, in that order; junction bases with no gene match: 9. Germline V gene lookup returns CDR1 ENHRY and CDR2 SYGVKD.